The present T cell receptor (beta chain) was sequenced within a study of blood T cell repertoires in COVID-19. Study information: Acute-phase and convalescent COVID-19 samples originated in the United States, Italy and Spain. PBMCs, B-cell-depleted T cells, or T cells were the source of the cDNA or gDNA that made up the material.

The J segment lost 1 base and the V segment lost 2 bases, leaving 6 bases of the junction unmatched. Germline values: CDR1 KGHDR, CDR2 SFDVKD. This CDR3 contains 16 residues. In the source study's methods: Amplification with reference gene primers provided the estimates of nucleated cell counts. Assay: immunoSEQ multiplex PCR; the TCRdb copy retains only in-frame clones and omits some. That table furnishes V, J and clone size, whereas the DNA furnished D and trimming. There are roughly 150,000 clones in the sample; 65% to 90% occur only once, and 7.2% lies in the top ten. The specimen was peripheral blood. This sequence originates from a woman in her fifties or sixties in a cohort sampled during active or convalescent COVID-19. This chain connects TRBV24-1 to TRBJ1-2, with 7 bases identical to TRBD1. The CDR3 loop is CATSDSFGTDNYGYTF. CDR3 in DNA: TGTGCCACCAGTGATTCATTCGGGACAGATAACTATGGCTACACCTTC.